These T cell receptor beta chains were read from a single sample in a study of cytomegalovirus exposure and HLA in healthy donors. Method: immunoSEQ multiplex PCR; TCRdb's copy keeps in-frame clones and lacks some. The table shows more than 95,000 clones, with roughly three quarters occurring only once. Material: PBMCs. The receptors originated from a male donor in good health and CMV-seronegative. Both conserved end residues are part of each CDR3. Each record gives: clone size, D gene, V gene, J gene, CDR3 DNA, CDR3 protein. D genes are given only for firm matches. Clone sizes are given selectively: once, few, many, or a class where the clone is expanded.

clone_size: -; d_call: -; v_call: TRBV30; j_call: TRBJ2-5; cdr3_nt: TGTGCCTGGAAGGGGCAGCGCGGACGGAACCAAGAGACCCAGTACTTC; cdr3_aa: CAWKGQRGRNQETQYF
clone_size: -; d_call: -; v_call: TRBV7-2; j_call: TRBJ1-5; cdr3_nt: TGTGCCAGCAGCTGGGGGGTCGGGCAGCCCCAGCATTTT; cdr3_aa: CASSWGVGQPQHF
clone_size: -; d_call: -; v_call: TRBV28; j_call: TRBJ1-2; cdr3_nt: TGTGCCAGCAGCCCCGCGGTACTATATGGCTACACCTTC; cdr3_aa: CASSPAVLYGYTF
clone_size: -; d_call: -; v_call: TRBV2; j_call: TRBJ1-1; cdr3_nt: TGTGCCAGCAGCTGGACAGTGAACACTGAAGCTTTCTTT; cdr3_aa: CASSWTVNTEAFF
clone_size: -; d_call: -; v_call: TRBV6-5; j_call: TRBJ1-5; cdr3_nt: TGTGCCAGCAGTTCGGACAGCCATCAGCCCCAGCATTTT; cdr3_aa: CASSSDSHQPQHF
clone_size: -; d_call: TRBD1; v_call: TRBV6-1; j_call: TRBJ1-1; cdr3_nt: TGTGCCAGCAGACTCAGGACAGGGACGGACACTGAAGCTTTCTTT; cdr3_aa: CASRLRTGTDTEAFF
clone_size: -; d_call: -; v_call: TRBV28; j_call: TRBJ1-5; cdr3_nt: TGTGCCAGCATCACGGGGGGACAGCCCCAGCATTTT; cdr3_aa: CASITGGQPQHF
clone_size: -; d_call: -; v_call: TRBV6-1; j_call: TRBJ1-5; cdr3_nt: TGTGCCAGCAGTGACAGGCCCGTTAATCAGCCCCAGCATTTT; cdr3_aa: CASSDRPVNQPQHF
clone_size: -; d_call: TRBD2; v_call: TRBV7-8; j_call: TRBJ2-7; cdr3_nt: TGTGCCAGCAGCTCACAGACTAGCGGGAGTTTCGAGCAGTACTTC; cdr3_aa: CASSSQTSGSFEQYF
clone_size: -; d_call: TRBD2; v_call: TRBV9; j_call: TRBJ2-7; cdr3_nt: TGTGCCAGCAGCGTCGTCGGGACTACGGGCAGCGAGCAGTACTTC; cdr3_aa: CASSVVGTTGSEQYF
clone_size: many; d_call: -; v_call: TRBV25-1; j_call: TRBJ2-3; cdr3_nt: TGTGCCAGCAGTGCCGGGACAGATACGCAGTATTTT; cdr3_aa: CASSAGTDTQYF
clone_size: few; d_call: -; v_call: TRBV10-3; j_call: TRBJ1-1; cdr3_nt: TGTGCCATCAGTGAGTCGAGTGCCCTCCTGGCGGCTCGCACTGAAGCTTTCTTT; cdr3_aa: CAISESSALLAARTEAFF
clone_size: -; d_call: TRBD1; v_call: TRBV28; j_call: TRBJ2-7; cdr3_nt: TGTGCCAGCAGTGACAGGGGGCGCGGTGGGGGGGAGCAGTACTTC; cdr3_aa: CASSDRGRGGGEQYF
clone_size: -; d_call: TRBD1; v_call: TRBV29-1; j_call: TRBJ2-2; cdr3_nt: TGCAGCGTTGAGTCGGGGACAGGGTACGCTGGTGACACCGGGGAGCTGTTTTTT; cdr3_aa: CSVESGTGYAGDTGELFF
clone_size: few; d_call: TRBD1; v_call: TRBV6-1; j_call: TRBJ1-4; cdr3_nt: TGTGCCAGCAGTCAGACAGGGGGTATCGGTGAAAAACTGTTTTTT; cdr3_aa: CASSQTGGIGEKLFF
clone_size: -; d_call: TRBD1; v_call: TRBV28; j_call: TRBJ2-7; cdr3_nt: TGTGCCAGCAGTTTATTAGACAGGGGGGGCTACGAGCAGTACTTC; cdr3_aa: CASSLLDRGGYEQYF
clone_size: -; d_call: -; v_call: TRBV10-3; j_call: TRBJ2-1; cdr3_nt: TGTGCCATCACCCGGTCGGGGGATGAGCAGTTCTTC; cdr3_aa: CAITRSGDEQFF
clone_size: -; d_call: -; v_call: TRBV6-1; j_call: TRBJ1-3; cdr3_nt: TGTGCCAGCAGCGAGATGTACAGGCGGGGAAACACCATATATTTT; cdr3_aa: CASSEMYRRGNTIYF
clone_size: -; d_call: -; v_call: TRBV6-5; j_call: TRBJ2-5; cdr3_nt: TGTGCCAGCAGTTCCGACCTCTTTGCGGCCGAAGAGACCCAGTACTTC; cdr3_aa: CASSSDLFAAEETQYF
clone_size: -; d_call: -; v_call: TRBV11-2; j_call: TRBJ1-5; cdr3_nt: TGTGCCAGCAGCCCCGGGACAACTCAGCCCCAGCATTTT; cdr3_aa: CASSPGTTQPQHF
clone_size: -; d_call: -; v_call: TRBV18; j_call: TRBJ2-3; cdr3_nt: TGTGCCAGCTCACCGACAAAACAGGGCACAGATACGCAGTATTTT; cdr3_aa: CASSPTKQGTDTQYF
clone_size: few; d_call: TRBD2; v_call: TRBV4-1; j_call: TRBJ2-2; cdr3_nt: TGCGCCAGCAGCCCATCCCCTTCGGCGGGAGGAAGCACCGGGGAGCTGTTTTTT; cdr3_aa: CASSPSPSAGGSTGELFF
clone_size: few; d_call: TRBD1; v_call: TRBV29-1; j_call: TRBJ2-7; cdr3_nt: TGCAGCGTTACCACAGGGGTCGAGCAGTACTTC; cdr3_aa: CSVTTGVEQYF
clone_size: -; d_call: -; v_call: TRBV27; j_call: TRBJ2-3; cdr3_nt: TGTGCCAGCAGCCCGACTAGTTCAGATACGCAGTATTTT; cdr3_aa: CASSPTSSDTQYF
clone_size: -; d_call: TRBD2; v_call: TRBV27; j_call: TRBJ2-1; cdr3_nt: TGTGCCAGCAGTTTAAGTCTAGCGGGAGTCCTTGAGCAGTTCTTC; cdr3_aa: CASSLSLAGVLEQFF
clone_size: once; d_call: -; v_call: TRBV28; j_call: TRBJ1-4; cdr3_nt: TGTGCCAGCAGCCTGACAGGATCAACTAATGAAAAACTGTTTTTT; cdr3_aa: CASSLTGSTNEKLFF
clone_size: -; d_call: TRBD2; v_call: TRBV18; j_call: TRBJ2-7; cdr3_nt: TGTGCCAGCTCACCGCCCGGGACTAGCGGCGCCTACGAGCAGTACTTC; cdr3_aa: CASSPPGTSGAYEQYF
clone_size: -; d_call: TRBD1; v_call: TRBV19; j_call: TRBJ2-7; cdr3_nt: TGTGCCAGTAAAGGGACAGGGGACACCTACGAGCAGTACTTC; cdr3_aa: CASKGTGDTYEQYF
clone_size: once; d_call: -; v_call: TRBV28; j_call: TRBJ1-6; cdr3_nt: TGTGCCAGCAGCCGCGGGGCGACGGCATATAATTCACCCCTCCACTTT; cdr3_aa: CASSRGATAYNSPLHF
clone_size: -; d_call: -; v_call: TRBV2; j_call: TRBJ2-5; cdr3_nt: TGTGCCAGCAGTAAACTCGGACAGGAGGGGGAGACCCAGTACTTC; cdr3_aa: CASSKLGQEGETQYF
clone_size: -; d_call: -; v_call: TRBV7-2; j_call: TRBJ2-3; cdr3_nt: TGTGCCAGCAGCTTGGCGGGCCTTTTCACAGATACGCAGTATTTT; cdr3_aa: CASSLAGLFTDTQYF
clone_size: -; d_call: -; v_call: TRBV6-1; j_call: TRBJ2-1; cdr3_nt: TGTGCCAGCGTCCCGGGACAATACAATGAGCAGTTCTTC; cdr3_aa: CASVPGQYNEQFF
clone_size: -; d_call: -; v_call: TRBV7-8; j_call: TRBJ2-5; cdr3_nt: TGTGCCAGCAGCTCCCGAGCGGCGTGGTTGTGGGAGACCCAGTACTTC; cdr3_aa: CASSSRAAWLWETQYF
clone_size: few; d_call: TRBD2; v_call: TRBV4-1; j_call: TRBJ2-7; cdr3_nt: TGCGCCAGCAGCCAAGATTGGGGCGGGAGAGAGCAGTACTTC; cdr3_aa: CASSQDWGGREQYF
clone_size: -; d_call: -; v_call: TRBV10-3; j_call: TRBJ1-2; cdr3_nt: TGTGCCACCAAATCCCTCGACGGGGGCTACACCTTC; cdr3_aa: CATKSLDGGYTF